The sequence of this TCR beta chain was determined in a study of blood T cell repertoires in COVID-19. Study overall: Samples came from the United States, Italy and Spain, spanning acute and convalescent COVID-19.

The CDR3 spans 14 residues. Germline lookup yields CDR1 WNHNN and CDR2 SYGVQD (reference sequence). V was trimmed by 3 bases and J by 0 bases, leaving 7 bases between them. As originally analysed: It was from reference gene primer amplification that nucleated cell counts were estimated. Profiled with immunoSEQ multiplex PCR; TCRdb holds only in-frame clones, not every one. Clonal size and the V and J genes are those of that table, whereas D and trimming came from the DNA. The data contain under 200,000 clones, around 82% of them singletons. The receptor comes from a woman aged 70 to 79 who had recovered from COVID-19. Material: peripheral blood. This chain connects TRBV10-1 to TRBJ2-3; D is possibly TRBD1 (6 bases). CDR3 loop: CASSEGGSTDTQYF. CDR3 coding DNA: TGCGCCAGCAGTGAAGGGGGAAGCACAGATACGCAGTATTTT.